The 20 T cell receptor beta chains reported below all come from one sample, sequenced in a study of T cell repertoires in cytomegalovirus infection. Via MiXCR, TCRdb re-called the reads, giving one row per CDR3 protein. The sample contains around 180,000 distinct CDR3 sequences, 28% of which appear only once. Sequences were obtained from PBMCs. The source is a human donor in good health (CMV status not recorded). Some clones in this sample may be carry-over from other donors' samples.

The chain is built from TRBV11-2 and TRBJ1-6; the D gene is possibly TRBD1 (6 bases). Germline CDR1 reads SGHAT; CDR2 reads FQNNGV. V shed 5 bases and J shed 8 bases, with 13 bases lying between them. The length of the CDR3 is 14 residues. The chain's CDR3 is CASSLGQRDSPLHF. Written as DNA, the CDR3 is TGTGCCAGCAGCCTAGGACAGCGTGATTCACCCCTCCACTTT.

This clonotype was picked up many times. The rearrangement links TRBV7-2 to TRBJ1-2; D ambiguous. With 3 bases removed from V and 6 bases from J, the gap between germline ends came to 8 bases. The germline CDR1 and CDR2 sequences are SGHTA and FQGNSA. The CDR3 is 12 amino acids. The CDR3 protein is CASSFLTDGYTF. In DNA form, the CDR3 reads TGTGCCAGCAGCTTCCTTACAGATGGCTACACCTTC.

The chain uses TRBV30 and TRBJ1-5, with D perhaps TRBD1 (6 bases). Germline V lookup: CDR1 GTSNPN, CDR2 SVGIG (reference sequence). This CDR3 has 15 residues. V lost 0 bases to trimming and J lost 6 bases, with 15 bases between them. The CDR3 region is CAWSVRRGSGQPQHF. CDR3 coding DNA: TGTGCCTGGAGTGTACGTAGGGGGTCGGGTCAGCCCCAGCATTTT.

This clonotype was seen a handful of times. This chain joins TRBV7-2 and TRBJ1-1, with TRBD1 matching over 11 bases. Germline CDR1 and CDR2: SGHTA and FQGNSA. The CDR3 extends over 14 amino acids. With V trimmed by 5 bases and J by 5 bases, 4 bases remained unmatched. The CDR3 nucleotides read TGTGCCAGCAGCCGGACAGGGGGCCGTACTGAAGCTTTCTTT. Its protein product is CASSRTGGRTEAFF.

This clonotype showed up just a few times. The V gene is TRBV7-2, the J gene TRBJ1-1; no reliable D call. CDR3 size: 15 residues. CDR1 and CDR2 from the germline V gene are SGHTA and FQGNSA. Trimming removed 2 bases at V and 1 base at J, with 11 bases between. CDR3 region: CASSLNRVSNTEAFF. In nucleotides, the CDR3 is TGTGCCAGCAGCTTAAACCGGGTTTCGAACACTGAAGCTTTCTTT.

V usage is TRBV6-5 and J usage is TRBJ2-3; the D gene is possibly TRBD2 (6 bases). V dropped 7 bases and J dropped 4 bases, with 18 bases sitting between them. Germline V gives CDR1 MNHEY, CDR2 SVGAGI. This CDR3 contains 15 residues. CDR3 coding DNA: TGTGCCAGCACCCGCCGCGGGGTGGGAGCAGATACGCAGTATTTT. This sequence encodes CASTRRGVGADTQYF.

This clonotype appeared a few times. V usage is TRBV12-3 or TRBV12-4 and J usage is TRBJ2-5; TRBD2 matches 8 bases. V shed 6 bases, J shed 7 bases, and the junction held 22 bases outside the gene matches. This CDR3 spans 18 amino acids. CDR3 DNA sequence: TGTGCCAGCAGCCCCGAGGGAGCGGGGGCCTCCTGGAGAGGGACCCAGTACTTC. As protein: CASSPEGAGASWRGTQYF.

This chain uses TRBV29-1 with TRBJ2-2, with D unresolved. Germline V gene lookup returns CDR1 SQVTM and CDR2 ANQGSEA. V was pared by 6 bases and J by 4 bases, with 15 bases between. The CDR3 covers 14 residues. Here the CDR3 DNA reads TGCAGCGTATCGCGACCAGGTCGCACCGGGGAGCTGTTTTTT. It translates to CSVSRPGRTGELFF.

This clonotype has a count of ten or more. The chain combines TRBV7-2 with TRBJ2-1; D unclear. This CDR3 has 15 residues. The germline gives CDR1 SGHTA, CDR2 FQGNSA. The V end was cut by 2 bases, the J end by 4 bases, with 12 bases between. CDR3: CASSLRASLYNEQFF. For the CDR3, the DNA is TGTGCCAGCAGCTTACGGGCCTCCCTTTACAATGAGCAGTTCTTC.

This clonotype has a handful of counts. This chain uses TRBV7-6 with TRBJ2-5; TRBD2 agrees at 13 bases. Germline values: CDR1 SGHVS, CDR2 FNYEAQ. CDR3 length equals 18 residues. Trimming at V came to 5 bases and at J to 7 bases, leaving 16 bases not matched to a gene. The CDR3 DNA reads TGTGCCAGCAGCCCCTTCTTGGGACTAGCGGGAACTAGGGGGACCCAGTACTTC. Translating it yields CASSPFLGLAGTRGTQYF.

Here the CDR3 reads CASSIGADQPQHF. The CDR3 DNA is TGTGCCAGTAGTATTGGGGCAGATCAGCCCCAGCATTTT. The chain has TRBV19 and TRBJ1-5, with a possible D match to TRBD1 (5 bases). Germline CDR1 is LNHDA and CDR2 is SQIVND (reference sequence). The CDR3 consists of 13 residues. With 3 bases removed from V and 5 bases from J, the gap between germline ends came to 8 bases.

The chain recombines TRBV5-1 with TRBJ1-1; the D gene is possibly TRBD1 (6 bases). CDR1 and CDR2 (germline): SGHRS, YFSETQ. The CDR3 totals 12 residues. Trimming stripped 7 bases from V and 6 bases from J, with 13 bases between. The CDR3 DNA reads as TGCGCCAGCCAGGGGTCCCAGGCTGAAGCTTTCTTT. Protein sequence: CASQGSQAEAFF.

V and J are TRBV29-1 and TRBJ1-1; no clear D gene. Trimming took off 6 bases at V and 7 bases at J, with 18 bases between the two ends. The CDR3 covers 13 residues. Germline CDR1 is SQVTM and CDR2 is ANQGSEA. The CDR3 bases are TGCAGCGTGGAAAAATCGGGAGAGGGTGAAGCTTTCTTT. Its protein product is CSVEKSGEGEAFF.

This clonotype has a handful of counts. CDR3 loop: CASSFADGTYEQYF. Here the CDR3 DNA reads TGTGCCAGCAGCTTTGCGGACGGAACCTACGAGCAGTACTTC. The chain recombines TRBV7-2 with TRBJ2-7; D is unresolved. Trimming pared 3 bases from V and 2 bases from J, leaving 11 bases between. The CDR3 is 14 amino acids. Per germline, CDR1 SGHTA and CDR2 FQGNSA. Variable domain in full (rest from reference TRBV7-2 and TRBJ2-7): GAGVSQSPSNKVTEKGKDVELRCDPISGHTALYWYRQSLGQGLEFLIYFQGNSAPDKSGLPSDRFSAERTGGSVSTLTIQRTQQEDSAVYLCASSFADGTYEQYFGPGTRLTVT.

This chain uses TRBV12-3 or TRBV12-4 with TRBJ2-1; 8 bases are shared with TRBD1. The junction had 8 bases not matched to a gene; V was cut back by 7 bases and J by 3 bases. This CDR3 comprises 15 residues. The CDR3 here is CASTFGTGFYNEQFF. The DNA for the CDR3 is TGTGCCAGCACCTTCGGGACAGGTTTCTACAATGAGCAGTTCTTC.

The chain joins TRBV20-1 to TRBJ2-4; a possible D gene is TRBD1 (6 bases). With 0 bases removed from V and 7 bases from J, the gap between germline ends came to 16 bases. The CDR3 totals 15 residues. Per the germline V gene, CDR1 is DFQATT and CDR2 is SNEGSKA (reference sequence). DNA for the CDR3: TGCAGTGCTAGAGATCCAACAGGGATCTTCAACATTCAGTACTTC. Residues: CSARDPTGIFNIQYF.

Only a few counts were recorded for this clonotype. The rearrangement joins TRBV23-1 to TRBJ1-6; unclear D gene. TRBV23-1 falls under the ORF class, with uncertain function. CDR3 length equals 16 residues. Trimming removed 7 bases from V and 2 bases from J, with 15 bases in between. In DNA, the CDR3 is TGCGCCAGCATTACTAAGGGAGCCCCCTATAATTCACCCCTCCACTTT. Translation gives CASITKGAPYNSPLHF.

The chain couples TRBV20-1 to TRBJ1-5, with a weak D call TRBD1 (6 bases). The V end was cut by 5 bases, the J end by 7 bases, with 15 bases between. There are 13 residues in the CDR3. CDR1 is DFQATT and CDR2 is SNEGSKA in the germline V gene (reference sequence). The CDR3 sequence: CSAGGAGVQPQHF. CDR3 in DNA: TGCAGTGCTGGGGGGGCCGGCGTACAGCCCCAGCATTTT.

J is TRBJ2-7 and V is TRBV7-9; 10 bases line up with TRBD1. The CDR3 spans 14 residues. CDR1 is SEHNR, CDR2 FQNEAQ, per germline (reference sequence). J gave up 1 base and V 4 bases, and 1 base lay outside the gene matches. The CDR3 region is CASSSDRGSYEQYF. The DNA for the CDR3 is TGTGCCAGCAGCTCGGACAGGGGGTCCTACGAGCAGTACTTC.

This sequence joins TRBV19 and TRBJ1-1, with D possibly TRBD1 on 5 matching bases. Trimming took off 7 bases at V and 4 bases at J, with 10 bases between the two ends. This CDR3 comprises 12 residues. The V gene's germline CDR1 is LNHDA and CDR2 SQIVND (reference sequence). CDR3 sequence: CASMWGGTEAFF. DNA for the CDR3: TGTGCCAGTATGTGGGGGGGCACTGAAGCTTTCTTT.